What follows is one T cell receptor (beta chain) and its context. Only a few counts were recorded for this clonotype. The target of this receptor is not known. No base quality values were provided; no much bigger clone lies one nucleotide off. Library method: 5' RACE. The run used a NextSeq 500. The TCR library protocol attached unique molecular identifiers to individual cDNA molecules to correct for sequencing error and PCR bias. TCR alpha and beta chains were both sequenced, and the abundances of alpha and beta sequences in each sample were closely correlated with each other. The original pipeline was this. V gene, J gene and CDR3 annotation of TCR sequences was performed with Decombinator V4. TCRs were defined as expanded if a significant change between any two time points was detected under a Poisson model with p below 0.0001. TCR abundances were normalised to the total number of TCRs sequenced per sample and were expressed as counts per million. TRAV1-2 paired with TRAJ12, TRAJ20 or TRAJ33 defined MAIT TCRs, while TRAV10 paired with TRAJ18 defined iNKT TCRs. VDJdb, accessed 1 November 2021, was searched for CMV, EBV and SARS-CoV-2 annotated TCRs, with TCRs annotated for multiple antigens excluded. TCRdb applied fastp at Q25 and MiXCR to the public reads, then kept only in-frame beta chains. All rows with the same CDR3 protein become a single entry with the most common DNA and genes. In this record, the V and J calls reflect TCRdb's handling and not the investigators' own analysis. The table for this sample lists 40,000 to 55,000 distinct CDR3 sequences; 6.5% to 9.5% of them were counted only once. Clones ranked in the top ten supply under 6.5% of the sample.

Set within a cohort of healthcare workers in London, UK, this nested case-control study involved weekly PCR testing of nasopharyngeal swabs along with blood sampling. Healthcare workers were enrolled in the week of the UK lockdown, from 23 to 31 March 2020, and were followed every week for up to roughly 15 weeks. The data are from a study of early T cells in non-severe SARS-CoV-2 infection listed by TCRdb under 2021. Some background on the complete study: Bulk RNA from unsorted whole blood was used for TCR sequencing, so alpha and beta chains could not be paired.

Points the paper makes about the study in general: Matching against VDJdb was skewed toward anti-spike CD8 responses, likely underestimated virus-specific expansions, and missed private and CD4 specificities.

Here V drops 4 bases and J drops 4 bases, and the junction holds 0 bases not matched to any gene. CDR1 and CDR2 (SGHTA, FQGNSA) derive from the germline V gene. The CDR3 runs 12 residues from the cysteine to the phenylalanine. Only the CDR3 DNA stays, 36 bases, in frame from base 1. The sequenced sample consisted of whole blood. The chain is encoded by TRBV7-2 joined to TRBJ1-2; 7 bases in the middle match TRBD1. The sequence was obtained from an adult who was a healthcare worker with PCR-confirmed SARS-CoV-2 infection or an uninfected control (not recorded which). The sequenced DNA: TGTGCCAGCAGCTCAGGGGGCTATGGCTACACCTTC. Its protein product is CASSSGGYGYTF.